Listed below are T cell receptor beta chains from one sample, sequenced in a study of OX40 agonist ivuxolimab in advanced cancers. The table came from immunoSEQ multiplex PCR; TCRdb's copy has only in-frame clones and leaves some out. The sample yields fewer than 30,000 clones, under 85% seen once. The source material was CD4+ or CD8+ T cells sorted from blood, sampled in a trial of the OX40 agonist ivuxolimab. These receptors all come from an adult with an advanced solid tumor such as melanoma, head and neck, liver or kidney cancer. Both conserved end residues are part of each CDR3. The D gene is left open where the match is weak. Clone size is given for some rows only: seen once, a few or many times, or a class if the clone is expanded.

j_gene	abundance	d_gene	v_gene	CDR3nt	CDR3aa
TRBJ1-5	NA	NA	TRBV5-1	TGCGCCAGCAGCATGGAAGGTGATCAGCCCCAGCATTTT	CASSMEGDQPQHF
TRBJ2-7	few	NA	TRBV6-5	TGTGCCAGCAGTACCTGGGTGGGGTACGAGCAGTACTTC	CASSTWVGYEQYF
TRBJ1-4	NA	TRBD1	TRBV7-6	TGTGCCAGCAGCATACAGGGGGCGGGTGAAAAACTGTTTTTT	CASSIQGAGEKLFF
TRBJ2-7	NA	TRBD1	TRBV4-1	TGCGCCAGCAGCCAGCAGGTACAGGGGTCGAGTCTCGAGCAGTACTTC	CASSQQVQGSSLEQYF
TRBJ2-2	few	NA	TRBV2	TGTGCCAGCAGTGAACTCCCGGACAGTGCCGGGGAGCTGTTTTTT	CASSELPDSAGELFF
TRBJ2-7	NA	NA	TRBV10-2	TGCGCCAGCAGTACGGGTTACGAGCAGTACTTC	CASSTGYEQYF
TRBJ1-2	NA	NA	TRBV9	TGTGCCAGCAGCGACCGACAGGCTAACTATGGCTACACCTTC	CASSDRQANYGYTF
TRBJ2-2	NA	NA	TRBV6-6	TGTGCCAGCAGTTACTCGGTCACGAACACCGGGGAGCTGTTTTTT	CASSYSVTNTGELFF
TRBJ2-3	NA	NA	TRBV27	TGTGCCAGCAGTTTAATCCCCCTAGCCGTCGGCACAGATACGCAGTATTTT	CASSLIPLAVGTDTQYF
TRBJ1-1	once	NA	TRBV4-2	TGTGCCAGCAGCCCGGACGGGACGAACACTGAAGCTTTCTTT	CASSPDGTNTEAFF
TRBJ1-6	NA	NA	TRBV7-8	TGTGCCAGCAGCCGCACCAAAACAGGGCTCTTATCTTCACCCCTCCACTTT	CASSRTKTGLLSSPLHF
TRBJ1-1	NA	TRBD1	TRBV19	TGTGCCAGTGCCATTGGGGGGACAGGGGGTAGTGGGTACACTGAAGCTTTCTTT	CASAIGGTGGSGYTEAFF
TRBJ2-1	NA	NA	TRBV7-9	TGTGCCAGCAGCCCAGGGTCAGGCCGGGATGAGCAGTTCTTC	CASSPGSGRDEQFF
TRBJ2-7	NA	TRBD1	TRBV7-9	TGTGCCAGCAGCTTCGGACAGGGGGCTGCATTGGGCGAGCAGTACTTC	CASSFGQGAALGEQYF
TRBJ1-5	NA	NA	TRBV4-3	TGCGCCAGCAGCCTTGGACAGATCAATCAGCCCCAGCATTTT	CASSLGQINQPQHF
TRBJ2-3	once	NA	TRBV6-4	TGTGCCAGCAGTGGGGGCAACACCACAGATACGCAGTATTTT	CASSGGNTTDTQYF
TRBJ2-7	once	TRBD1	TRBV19	TGTGCCAGTAGTATTCTGCCAGGGGGATCCTACGAGCAGTACTTC	CASSILPGGSYEQYF
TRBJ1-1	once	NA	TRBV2	TGTGCCAGCAGTGAGGGGGAAGCTTTCTTT	CASSEGEAFF
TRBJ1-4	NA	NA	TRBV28	TGTGCCAGCAGCATACCACAGGATCTCAATGAAAAACTGTTTTTT	CASSIPQDLNEKLFF
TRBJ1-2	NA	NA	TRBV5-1	TGCGCCAGCAGCTTGGAGGGGGGCGGAAGGAATGGCTACACCTTC	CASSLEGGGRNGYTF
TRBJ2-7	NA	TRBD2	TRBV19	TGTGCCAGTAGTACGGTCCGGGGGGACGAGCAGTACTTC	CASSTVRGDEQYF
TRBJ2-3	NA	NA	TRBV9	TGTGCCAGCAGCCCGCGACAGAGAGCAGATACGCAGTATTTT	CASSPRQRADTQYF
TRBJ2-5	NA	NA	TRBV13	TGTGCCAGCAGCTTAGAAGGGGAGACCCAGTACTTC	CASSLEGETQYF
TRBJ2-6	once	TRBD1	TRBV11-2	TGTGCCAGCAGCTTATCAGGGGGCTCTGGGGCCAACGTCCTGACTTTC	CASSLSGGSGANVLTF
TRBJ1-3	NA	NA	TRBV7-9	TGTGCCAGCAGCTTAATCGGGGCCTACTCTGGAAACACCATATATTTT	CASSLIGAYSGNTIYF
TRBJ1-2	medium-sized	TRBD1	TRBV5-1	TGCGCCAGCAGCTGGACAGGGGGATTATTCTATGGCTACACCTTC	CASSWTGGLFYGYTF
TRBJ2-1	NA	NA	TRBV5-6	TGTGCCAGCAGCTTGACAGGGTATAATGAGCAGTTCTTC	CASSLTGYNEQFF
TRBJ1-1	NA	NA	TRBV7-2	TGTGCCAGCAGCTCAGGGATTTGGGATACTGAAGCTTTCTTT	CASSSGIWDTEAFF
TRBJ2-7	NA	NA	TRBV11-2	TGTGCCAGCAGCTTACTGGCCTACGAGCAGTACTTC	CASSLLAYEQYF
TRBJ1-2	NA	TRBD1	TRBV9	TGTGCCAGCAGCGTAGACGGGACAGTTTCGACTAACTATGGCTACACCTTC	CASSVDGTVSTNYGYTF
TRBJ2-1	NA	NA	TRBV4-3	TGCGCCAGCAGCCAAGAGTTCCAGGGGTCGTACAATGAGCAGTTCTTC	CASSQEFQGSYNEQFF
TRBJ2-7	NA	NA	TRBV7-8	TGTGCCAGCAGCTTAAGGCTAGCCAACTACGAGCAGTACTTC	CASSLRLANYEQYF
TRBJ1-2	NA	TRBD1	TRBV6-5	TGTGCCAGCCGAACACGTGGACAGGGGTCTGATGGCTACACCTTC	CASRTRGQGSDGYTF
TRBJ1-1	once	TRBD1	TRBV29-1	TGCAGCGTTACAGGGGGCCGGAACACTGAAGCTTTCTTT	CSVTGGRNTEAFF
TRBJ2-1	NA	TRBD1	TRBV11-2	TGTGCCAGCAGCTCCCTGGGACAGGGGGCGGGCGATGAGCAGTTCTTC	CASSSLGQGAGDEQFF
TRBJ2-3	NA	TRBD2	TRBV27	TGTGCCAGCAGTCCGGGACTAGGGCAAGATACGCAGTATTTT	CASSPGLGQDTQYF
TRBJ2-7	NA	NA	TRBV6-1	TGTGCCAGCAGTAGGGCCGCCTACGAGCAGTACTTC	CASSRAAYEQYF
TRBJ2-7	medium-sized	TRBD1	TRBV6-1	TGTGCCAGCAGTGAAATGACAGGGGGCTCAAAGGAGCAGTACTTC	CASSEMTGGSKEQYF
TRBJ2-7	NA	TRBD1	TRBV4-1	TGCGCCAGCAGCCAATCGACAGGGGGCAACTTCTACGAGCAGTACTTC	CASSQSTGGNFYEQYF
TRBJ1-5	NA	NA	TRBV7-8	TGTGCCAGCAGCTCCTCGGTGAGCAATCAGCCCCAGCATTTT	CASSSSVSNQPQHF
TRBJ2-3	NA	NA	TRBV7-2	TGTGCCAGCAGCTTCGGAGGGACAGATACGCAGTATTTT	CASSFGGTDTQYF
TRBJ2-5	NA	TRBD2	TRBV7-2	TGTGCCAGCAGCTTTGAGGGGATCGGGGGGGAGACCCAGTACTTC	CASSFEGIGGETQYF
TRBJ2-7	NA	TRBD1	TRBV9	TGTGCCAGCAGCGTAGGGGACAGGGGCTACGAGCAGTACTTC	CASSVGDRGYEQYF